This T cell receptor beta chain originates from a study of OX40 agonist ivuxolimab in advanced cancers. Study summary: Patients were dosed with the agonistic anti-OX40 (CD134) antibody ivuxolimab. Prior checkpoint blockade (anti-PD-1, anti-PD-L1 or anti-CTLA-4) was permitted; around 37% had it. Three patients showed partial responses: one hepatocellular carcinoma and two cutaneous melanoma cases. Findings and caveats of the study: Clonal expansion among partial responders at 0.1-3.0 mg/kg ranked near the lowest.

TCRdb's copy holds only in-frame clones and misses some; the assay was immunoSEQ multiplex PCR. The table records about 88,000 clones, just under 90% of them present only once. Germline-derived CDR1 and CDR2 are SGHTA and FQGNSA. The V gene end was trimmed by 5 bases and the J gene end by 1 base; junction bases not matched to a gene: 3. There are 15 residues in the CDR3. In regard to this clone: Its specificity is unknown.

This sequence originates from an adult with an advanced solid tumor such as melanoma, head and neck, liver or kidney cancer. The chain links TRBV7-2 to TRBJ2-2; TRBD2 matches 8 bases. The sequenced sample was CD4+ or CD8+ T cells sorted from blood, obtained in a trial of the OX40 agonist ivuxolimab. The CDR3 nucleotides are TGTGCCAGCAGCCAAACTAGCGGGAACACCGGGGAGCTGTTTTTT. Protein: CASSQTSGNTGELFF.